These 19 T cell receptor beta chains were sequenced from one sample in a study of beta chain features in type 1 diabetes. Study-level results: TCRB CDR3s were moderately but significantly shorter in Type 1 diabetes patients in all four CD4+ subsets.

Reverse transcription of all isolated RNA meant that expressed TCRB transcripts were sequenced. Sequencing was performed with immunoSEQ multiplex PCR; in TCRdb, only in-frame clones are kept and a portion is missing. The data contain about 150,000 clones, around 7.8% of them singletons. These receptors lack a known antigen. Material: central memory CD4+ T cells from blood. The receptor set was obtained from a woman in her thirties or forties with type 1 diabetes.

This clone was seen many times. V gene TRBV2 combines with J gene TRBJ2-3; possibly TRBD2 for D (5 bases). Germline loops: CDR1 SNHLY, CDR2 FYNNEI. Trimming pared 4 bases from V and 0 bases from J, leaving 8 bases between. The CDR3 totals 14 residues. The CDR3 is CASSVGGSTDTQYF. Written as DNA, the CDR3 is TGTGCCAGCAGTGTGGGCGGGAGCACAGATACGCAGTATTTT.

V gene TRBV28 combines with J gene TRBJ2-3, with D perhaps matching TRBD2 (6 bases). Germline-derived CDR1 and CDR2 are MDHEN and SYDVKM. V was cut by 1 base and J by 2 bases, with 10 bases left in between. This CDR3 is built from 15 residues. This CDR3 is CASSLSPGVTDTQYF. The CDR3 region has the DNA TGTGCCAGCAGTTTATCGCCGGGGGTCACAGATACGCAGTATTTT.

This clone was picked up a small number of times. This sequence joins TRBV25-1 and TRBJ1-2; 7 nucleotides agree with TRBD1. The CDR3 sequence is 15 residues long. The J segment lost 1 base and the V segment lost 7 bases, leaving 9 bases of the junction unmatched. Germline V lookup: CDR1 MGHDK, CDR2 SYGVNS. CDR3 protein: CASTPSGTDNYGYTF. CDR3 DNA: TGTGCCAGCACCCCCTCAGGGACAGATAACTATGGCTACACCTTC.

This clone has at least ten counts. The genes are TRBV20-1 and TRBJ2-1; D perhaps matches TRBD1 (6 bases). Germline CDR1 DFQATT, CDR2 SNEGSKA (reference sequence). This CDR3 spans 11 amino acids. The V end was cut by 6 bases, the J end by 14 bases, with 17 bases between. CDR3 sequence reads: CSARRQGSEFF. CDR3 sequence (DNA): TGCAGTGCCCGTCGGCAGGGGAGTGAGTTCTTC.

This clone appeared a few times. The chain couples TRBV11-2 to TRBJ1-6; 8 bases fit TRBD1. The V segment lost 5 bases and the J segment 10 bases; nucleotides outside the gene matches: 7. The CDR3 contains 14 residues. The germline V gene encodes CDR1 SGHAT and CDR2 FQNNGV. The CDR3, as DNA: TGTGCCAGCAGCCCGGACAGGGTAGGATCACCCCTCCACTTT. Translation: CASSPDRVGSPLHF.

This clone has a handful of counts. This CDR3 reads CASSYSSGNYEQYF. The CDR3 DNA is TGTGCCAGCAGTTACTCGTCAGGGAACTACGAGCAGTACTTC. This rearrangement joins TRBV6-5 to TRBJ2-7; D perhaps matches TRBD1 (5 bases). The CDR3 extends over 14 amino acids. Germline CDR1 and CDR2: MNHEY and SVGAGI. Deletions cut 0 bases from V and 3 bases from J, with 9 bases between.

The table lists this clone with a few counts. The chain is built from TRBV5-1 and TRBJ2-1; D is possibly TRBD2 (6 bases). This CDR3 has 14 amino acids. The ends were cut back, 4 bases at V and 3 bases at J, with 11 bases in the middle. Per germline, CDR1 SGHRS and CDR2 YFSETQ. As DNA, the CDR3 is TGCGCCAGCAGCGCCGGGACTCTCTACAATGAGCAGTTCTTC. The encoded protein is CASSAGTLYNEQFF.

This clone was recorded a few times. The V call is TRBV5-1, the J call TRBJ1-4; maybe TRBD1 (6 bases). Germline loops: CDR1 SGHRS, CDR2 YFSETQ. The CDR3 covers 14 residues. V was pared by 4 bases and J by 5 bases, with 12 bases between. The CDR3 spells CASSERTVNEKLFF. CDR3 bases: TGCGCCAGCAGCGAAAGGACAGTGAATGAAAAACTGTTTTTT.

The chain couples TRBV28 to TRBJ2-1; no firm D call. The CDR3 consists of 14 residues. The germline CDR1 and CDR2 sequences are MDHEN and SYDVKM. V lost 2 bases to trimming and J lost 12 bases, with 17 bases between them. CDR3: CASSLPAARPTQFF. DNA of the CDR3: TGTGCCAGCAGTTTACCGGCGGCTCGCCCTACGCAGTTCTTC.

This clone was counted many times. The CDR3 nucleotides read TGCAGCGTTGGCTGGCCCCTCTACGAGCAGTACTTC. It codes for CSVGWPLYEQYF. The chain employs TRBV29-1 and TRBJ2-7; D uncertain. Germline-derived CDR1 and CDR2 are SQVTM and ANQGSEA. This CDR3 has 12 residues. V dropped 4 bases and J dropped 3 bases, with 10 bases sitting between them.

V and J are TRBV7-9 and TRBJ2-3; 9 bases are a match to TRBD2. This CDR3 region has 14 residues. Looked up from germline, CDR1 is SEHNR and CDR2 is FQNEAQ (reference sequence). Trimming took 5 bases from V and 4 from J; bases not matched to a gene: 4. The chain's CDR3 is CASSRAGGPDTQYF. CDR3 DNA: TGTGCCAGCAGCCGAGCGGGGGGCCCAGATACGCAGTATTTT.

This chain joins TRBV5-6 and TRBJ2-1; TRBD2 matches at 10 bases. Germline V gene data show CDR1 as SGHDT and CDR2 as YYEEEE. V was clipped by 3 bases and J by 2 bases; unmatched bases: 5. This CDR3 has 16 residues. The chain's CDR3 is CASSSGLAVAYNEQFF. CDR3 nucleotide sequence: TGTGCCAGCAGCTCCGGACTAGCGGTGGCCTACAATGAGCAGTTCTTC. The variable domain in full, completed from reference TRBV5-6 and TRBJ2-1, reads DAGVTQSPTHLIKTRGQQVTLRCSPKSGHDTVSWYQQALGQGPQFIFQYYEEEERQRGNFPDRFSGHQFPNYSSELNVNALLLGDSALYLCASSSGLAVAYNEQFFGPGTRLTVL.

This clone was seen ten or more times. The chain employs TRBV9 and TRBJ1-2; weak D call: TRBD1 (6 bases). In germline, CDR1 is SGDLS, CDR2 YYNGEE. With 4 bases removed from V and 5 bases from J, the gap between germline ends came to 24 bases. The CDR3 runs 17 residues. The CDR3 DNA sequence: TGTGCCAGCAGCAGAACTGAGTGGCCGGACAGAGGGTATGGCTACACCTTC. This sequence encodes CASSRTEWPDRGYGYTF. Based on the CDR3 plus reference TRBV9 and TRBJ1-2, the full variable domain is DSGVTQTPKHLITATGQRVTLRCSPRSGDLSVYWYQQSLDQGLQFLIQYYNGEERAKGNILERFSAQQFPDLHSELNLSSLELGDSALYFCASSRTEWPDRGYGYTFGSGTRLTVV.

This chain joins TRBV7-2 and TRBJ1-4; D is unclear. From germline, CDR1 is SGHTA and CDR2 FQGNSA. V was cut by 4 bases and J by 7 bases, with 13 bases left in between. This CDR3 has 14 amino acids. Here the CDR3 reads CASSSDPGSEKLFF. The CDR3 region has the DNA TGTGCCAGCAGCTCTGACCCAGGTAGTGAAAAACTGTTTTTT. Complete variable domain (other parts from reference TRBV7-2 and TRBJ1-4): GAGVSQSPSNKVTEKGKDVELRCDPISGHTALYWYRQSLGQGLEFLIYFQGNSAPDKSGLPSDRFSAERTGGSVSTLTIQRTQQEDSAVYLCASSSDPGSEKLFFGSGTQLSVL.

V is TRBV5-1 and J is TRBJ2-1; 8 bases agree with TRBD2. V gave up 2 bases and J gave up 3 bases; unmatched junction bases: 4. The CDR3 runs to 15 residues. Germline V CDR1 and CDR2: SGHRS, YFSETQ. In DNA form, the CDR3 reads TGCGCCAGCAGCTTCCTAGCGGGCCACTACAATGAGCAGTTCTTC. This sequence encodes CASSFLAGHYNEQFF.

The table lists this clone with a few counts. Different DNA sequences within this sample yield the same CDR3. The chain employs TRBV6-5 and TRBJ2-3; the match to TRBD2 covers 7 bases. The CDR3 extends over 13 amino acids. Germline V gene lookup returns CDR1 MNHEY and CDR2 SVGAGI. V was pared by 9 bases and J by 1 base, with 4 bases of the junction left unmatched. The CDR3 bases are TGTGCCAGTTTGGGGGGGGGCACAGATACGCAGTATTTT. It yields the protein CASLGGGTDTQYF.

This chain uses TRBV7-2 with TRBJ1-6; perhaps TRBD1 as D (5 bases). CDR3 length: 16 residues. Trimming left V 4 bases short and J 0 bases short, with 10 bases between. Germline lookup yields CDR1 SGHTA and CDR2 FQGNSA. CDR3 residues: CASSSGLSSYNSPLHF. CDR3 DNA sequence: TGTGCCAGCAGCTCGGGACTGAGCTCCTATAATTCACCCCTCCACTTT.

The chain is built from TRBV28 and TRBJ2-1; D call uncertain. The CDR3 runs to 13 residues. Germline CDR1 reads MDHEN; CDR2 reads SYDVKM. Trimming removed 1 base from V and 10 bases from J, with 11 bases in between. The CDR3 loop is CASSLSSRPEQFF. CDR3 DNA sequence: TGTGCCAGCAGTTTATCCTCGCGGCCCGAGCAGTTCTTC.

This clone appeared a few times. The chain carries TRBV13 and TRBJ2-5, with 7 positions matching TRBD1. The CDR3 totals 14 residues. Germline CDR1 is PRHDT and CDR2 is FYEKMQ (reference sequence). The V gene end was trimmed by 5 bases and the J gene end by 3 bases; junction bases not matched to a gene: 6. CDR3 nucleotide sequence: TGTGCCAGCAGCCCGCCCGGGACAGAAGAGACCCAGTACTTC. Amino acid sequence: CASSPPGTEETQYF.